Only a few counts were recorded for the clone carrying this T cell receptor beta chain. Its antigen is undetermined. This record belongs to a study of CD8+CD57+ T cells in acquired aplastic anemia. Looking at the study overall: Sorting CD4+ and CD8+ cells gave DNA averaging about 2.9 ug. Overall study findings and caveats: Patients shared some 30 CD8+ CDR3 sequences with controls.

CD8+CD57+ cell expansion had been shown by flow cytometry in patients chosen for sequencing. The patients all had a severe acquired aplastic anemia diagnosis. By the time of blood sampling, patients had still received no therapy. The CDR3 length is 12 residues. V gave up 7 bases and J gave up 1 base, with 7 bases separating them. The germline V gene encodes CDR1 SGHVT and CDR2 SQSDAQ. The study profiled TCR beta VDJ and CDR3 using genomic DNA as template. One entry per CDR3 protein results from TCRdb running MiXCR on the reads. The sample gives approximately 220,000 distinct CDR3 sequences, 40% to 50% of which show up once; less than 9% is in the top ten.

The chain couples TRBV7-4 to TRBJ1-1; D remains ambiguous. The sequence came from a human donor with aplastic anemia. The specimen was sorted CD4+, CD8+, or CD8+CD57+ T cells (not recorded which) from PBMCs. The CDR3: CASTLGNTEAFF. The CDR3 nucleotides read TGTGCCAGCACTTTGGGGAACACTGAAGCTTTCTTT.